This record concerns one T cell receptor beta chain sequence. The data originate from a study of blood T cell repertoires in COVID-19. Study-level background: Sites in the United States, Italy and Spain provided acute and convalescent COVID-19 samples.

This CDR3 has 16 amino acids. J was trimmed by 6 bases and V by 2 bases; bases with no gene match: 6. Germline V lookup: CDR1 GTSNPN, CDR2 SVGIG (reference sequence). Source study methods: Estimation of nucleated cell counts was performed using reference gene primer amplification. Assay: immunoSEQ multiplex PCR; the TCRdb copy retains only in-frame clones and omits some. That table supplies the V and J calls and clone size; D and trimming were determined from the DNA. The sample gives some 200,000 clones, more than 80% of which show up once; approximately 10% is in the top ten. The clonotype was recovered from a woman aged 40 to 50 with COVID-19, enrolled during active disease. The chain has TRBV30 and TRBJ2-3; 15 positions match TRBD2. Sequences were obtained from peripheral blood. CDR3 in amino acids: CAWSIWTSGRADTQYF. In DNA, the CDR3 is TGTGCCTGGAGTATCTGGACTAGCGGGAGGGCGGATACGCAGTATTTT.